This TCR beta chain came from a study of human T cells and chemical hapten exposure. Background on the study: Weekly administration of diphenylcyclopropenone to the scalp of patients continued throughout the roughly 22-week study. Mainly, slight library volume differences in the pool made TCR yields vary. Study conclusions and caveats: Because all patients had alopecia, their immune responses might differ from healthy ones.

V was shortened by 0 bases and J by 4 bases, with 12 bases between the two germline ends. The germline gives CDR1 SQVTM, CDR2 ANQGSEA. This CDR3 is 14 amino acids long. TCRdb recomputed calls from the RACE reads with MiXCR, one row per CDR3 protein. The repertoire holds 250,000 or so distinct CDR3 sequences, with roughly 7.4% as singletons. Stated time point: pre-sensitization, week 0. Treatment given: therapeutic diphenylcyclopropenone sensitization with weekly scalp DPC. RNA extraction used unfractionated whole blood as the source of total RNA. Concerning this clonotype itself: Antigen: not known.

This sequence joins TRBV29-1 and TRBJ1-2; D uncertain. The source is a man in his late teens or twenties with alopecia areata. Some clones in this sample may be carry-over from other donors' samples. The source was whole blood, collected in connection with sensitization to the hapten diphenylcyclopropenone (DPC). CDR3 DNA sequence: TGCAGCGTTGAAGATTGGGCAGGCCTCTATGGCTACACCTTC. Residues: CSVEDWAGLYGYTF.